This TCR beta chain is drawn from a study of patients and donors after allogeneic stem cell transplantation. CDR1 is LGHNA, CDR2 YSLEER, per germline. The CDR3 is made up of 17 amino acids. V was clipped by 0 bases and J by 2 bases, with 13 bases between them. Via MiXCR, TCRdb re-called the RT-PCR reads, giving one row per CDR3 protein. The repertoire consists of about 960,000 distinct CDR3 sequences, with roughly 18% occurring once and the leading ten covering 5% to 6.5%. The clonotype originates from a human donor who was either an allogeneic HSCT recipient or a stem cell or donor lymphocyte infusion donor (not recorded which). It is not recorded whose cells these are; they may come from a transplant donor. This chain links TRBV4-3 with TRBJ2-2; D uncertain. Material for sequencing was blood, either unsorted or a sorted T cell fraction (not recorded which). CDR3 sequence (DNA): TGCGCCAGCAGCCAAGAAGAGGCAGGATTAAACACCGGGGAGCTGTTTTTT. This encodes CASSQEEAGLNTGELFF.